A single sample gave rise to the 21 T cell receptor beta chains below, sequenced in a study of blood T cells in healthy people across ages. A second roughly 7 to 11 cycle PCR used barcoded and J-beta primers. TCRdb recomputed calls from the 5' RACE reads with MiXCR, one row per CDR3 protein. The sample yields about 800,000 distinct CDR3 sequences, around a quarter seen once. Separately, the same data were catalogued under a study of T cells of mothers and their children.

Sequencing used blood. Every receptor here comes from a boy younger than 18 in good health.

The V call is TRBV29-1, the J call TRBJ2-7, with TRBD2 matching over 8 bases. Looked up from germline, CDR1 is SQVTM and CDR2 is ANQGSEA. V shed 5 bases, J shed 7 bases, and the junction held 10 bases outside the gene matches. CDR3 size: 13 residues. CDR3: CSVQRERGWEQYF. The CDR3 DNA follows: TGCAGCGTTCAGCGGGAGAGGGGCTGGGAGCAGTACTTC.

This clonotype was detected only a few times. The V gene is TRBV10-3, the J gene TRBJ2-5, with D perhaps assigned TRBD1 or TRBD2 (5 bases each). Trimming took 6 bases from V and 5 from J, leaving 10 bases between them. The CDR3 loop spans 12 amino acids. In germline, CDR1 is ENHRY, CDR2 SYGVKD. CDR3 nucleotides: TGTGCCATCAGGGGGACCGGGGAGACCCAGTACTTC. Protein: CAIRGTGETQYF.

This clonotype showed up just a few times. The rearrangement uses TRBV10-3 and TRBJ1-2; 7 nucleotides agree with TRBD1. Germline V gene data show CDR1 as ENHRY and CDR2 as SYGVKD. J gave up 5 bases and V 2 bases, and 8 bases lay outside the gene matches. The CDR3 consists of 15 residues. CDR3 sequence: CAISEPNRGGYGYTF. In DNA form, the CDR3 reads TGTGCCATCAGTGAGCCGAACAGGGGAGGGTATGGCTACACCTTC.

The CDR3 loop is CSARETDGNYGYTF. The CDR3 coding sequence is TGCAGTGCTAGAGAGACGGACGGAAACTATGGCTACACCTTC. J is TRBJ1-2 and V is TRBV20-1; D gene unclear. Trimming cost V 0 bases and J 2 bases, with 10 bases left between them. The CDR3 has 14 residues. CDR1 is DFQATT, CDR2 SNEGSKA, per germline (reference sequence).

The rearrangement uses TRBV12-3 or TRBV12-4 and TRBJ1-2, with TRBD1 matching over 8 bases. This CDR3 has 13 amino acids. J was trimmed by 8 bases and V by 4 bases; bases with no gene match: 6. The CDR3 sequence: CASSWQGADGYTF. In DNA, the CDR3 is TGTGCCAGCAGTTGGCAGGGGGCTGACGGCTACACCTTC.

This chain connects TRBV5-1 to TRBJ2-5; 7 bases agree with TRBD1. TRBJ2-7 matches the DNA end more closely, so the J call is doubtful. The CDR3 is 18 residues long. Germline V gives CDR1 SGHRS, CDR2 YFSETQ. CDR3 in DNA: TGCGCCAGCAGCTTGCCGGCTTCGTTCCGAGGGACAGACTACGAGCAGTACTTC. It codes for CASSLPASFRGTDYEQYF.

This chain uses TRBV6-2 or TRBV6-3 with TRBJ1-2; no definite D call. The CDR3 spans 12 residues. Germline V gives CDR1 MNHEY, CDR2 SVGEGT. V was cut by 2 bases and J by 7 bases, with 8 bases left in between. The CDR3 sequence is CASSYPVPGYTF. In DNA form, the CDR3 reads TGTGCCAGCAGTTACCCAGTCCCTGGCTACACCTTC.

This clonotype was seen a handful of times. The rearrangement uses TRBV7-2 and TRBJ2-7; TRBD2 agrees at 15 bases. Germline CDR1 reads SGHTA; CDR2 reads FQGNSA. V gave up 5 bases and J gave up 4 bases; unmatched junction bases: 3. The CDR3 totals 15 residues. The CDR3 nucleotides are TGTGCCAGCAGCAATGGACTAGCGGGGGGGTACGAGCAGTACTTC. It specifies CASSNGLAGGYEQYF. Using reference TRBV7-2 and TRBJ2-7 for the parts outside the CDR3, the full variable domain is GAGVSQSPSNKVTEKGKDVELRCDPISGHTALYWYRQSLGQGLEFLIYFQGNSAPDKSGLPSDRFSAERTGGSVSTLTIQRTQQEDSAVYLCASSNGLAGGYEQYFGPGTRLTVT.

The chain combines TRBV29-1 with TRBJ1-1; D may be TRBD1 (5 bases). The ends were cut back, 4 bases at V and 5 bases at J, with 11 bases in the middle. This CDR3 region has 12 residues. Germline V CDR1 and CDR2: SQVTM, ANQGSEA. DNA for the CDR3: TGCAGCGTTGGACAGATGGGAACTGAAGCTTTCTTT. It codes for CSVGQMGTEAFF.

The chain combines TRBV11-2 with TRBJ1-1; D is undetermined. The V end was cut by 3 bases, the J end by 6 bases, with 8 bases between. The CDR3 is made up of 12 amino acids. Germline V gives CDR1 SGHAT, CDR2 FQNNGV. CDR3 sequence reads: CASSFWEPEAFF. CDR3 sequence (DNA): TGTGCCAGCAGCTTTTGGGAACCTGAAGCTTTCTTT.

V is TRBV20-1 and J is TRBJ2-3, with 7 bases aligning to TRBD2. The CDR3 has 14 residues. V was clipped by 6 bases and J by 11 bases; unmatched bases: 17. Germline V gives CDR1 DFQATT, CDR2 SNEGSKA (reference sequence). CDR3 loop: CSAEEGRSRGVQYF. DNA of the CDR3: TGCAGTGCAGAGGAGGGACGCTCACGGGGGGTGCAGTATTTT.

Written as DNA, the CDR3 is TGTGCCAGCAGGGGTGAGGGATACACCGGGGAGCTGTTTTTT. Translation: CASRGEGYTGELFF. The rearrangement links TRBV7-3 to TRBJ2-2; a possible D gene is TRBD2 (5 bases). Trimming removed 6 bases from V and 3 bases from J, with 11 bases in between. The germline CDR1 and CDR2 sequences are SGHTA and FQGTGA. CDR3 length: 14 amino acids.

The V gene is TRBV9, the J gene TRBJ1-5; no clear D. The CDR3 length is 17 residues. Germline V gene lookup returns CDR1 SGDLS and CDR2 YYNGEE. Trimming cost V 0 bases and J 11 bases, with 24 bases left between them. DNA for the CDR3: TGTGCCAGCAGCGTAGAGAAGGGTAAAACTTACTTTTCGGCCCAGCATTTT. Amino acid sequence: CASSVEKGKTYFSAQHF.

This clonotype has just a few counts. The V gene is TRBV24-1, the J gene TRBJ1-1; 8 nucleotides align to TRBD1. There are 12 residues in the CDR3. V trimming: 3 bases; J trimming: 10 bases; junction bases outside the gene matches: 3. Germline assignment: CDR1 KGHDR and CDR2 SFDVKD. As DNA, the CDR3 is TGTGCCACCAGTGATACAACAGGGGGAGCTTTCTTT. This codes for CATSDTTGGAFF.

This sequence joins TRBV11-2 and TRBJ2-7; 12 bases agree with TRBD2. J lost 0 bases, V lost 5 bases, and 5 bases had no gene match. Germline V CDR1 and CDR2: SGHAT, FQNNGV. The CDR3 length is 16 residues. CDR3 sequence: CASSAGLAGHSYEQYF. The CDR3 DNA reads as TGTGCCAGCAGCGCCGGACTAGCGGGGCACTCCTACGAGCAGTACTTC.

The gene calls are TRBV27 and TRBJ2-7; perhaps D is TRBD1 or TRBD2 (6 bases each). CDR1 MNHEY and CDR2 SMNVEV come from the germline V gene (reference sequence). This CDR3 has 13 amino acids. V lost 7 bases and J 7 bases, leaving 17 bases between the germline ends. The CDR3 spells CASNRGLGREQYF. CDR3 DNA sequence: TGTGCCAGCAATCGGGGGCTGGGAAGAGAGCAGTACTTC.

V is TRBV6-5 and J is TRBJ1-4; D gene uncertain. Germline CDR1 and CDR2: MNHEY and SVGAGI. The CDR3 extends over 13 amino acids. The ends were cut back, 4 bases at V and 12 bases at J, with 15 bases in the middle. The CDR3 spells CASSFFEQRELFF. Here the CDR3 DNA reads TGTGCCAGCAGTTTCTTCGAACAGAGGGAACTGTTTTTT.

The chain couples TRBV3-1 to TRBJ1-1, with D unresolved. CDR3 length equals 13 residues. CDR1 and CDR2 (germline): LGHDT, YNNKEL (reference sequence). The germline V and J ends were trimmed by 3 bases and 4 bases, with 9 bases remaining between them. CDR3 amino acids: CASSQSGGTEAFF. Written as DNA, the CDR3 is TGTGCCAGCAGCCAGTCCGGAGGCACTGAAGCTTTCTTT.

In its sample, this clonotype was seen a few times. The V call is TRBV20-1, the J call TRBJ1-6, with D unclear. V was cut by 6 bases and J by 9 bases, with 9 bases left in between. Germline V gives CDR1 DFQATT, CDR2 SNEGSKA (reference sequence). The CDR3 has 11 residues. This chain's CDR3 is CSADKSSPLHF. The CDR3 coding sequence is TGCAGTGCCGATAAAAGTTCACCCCTCCACTTT.

The genes are TRBV6-1 and TRBJ1-2; 7 bases line up with TRBD1. CDR1 is MNHNS and CDR2 is SASEGT in the germline V gene. J gave up 5 bases and V 7 bases, and 7 bases lay outside the gene matches. The CDR3 extends over 13 amino acids. The CDR3 DNA sequence: TGTGCCAGCAAACCGGGACAGTCTTATGGCTACACCTTC. Protein sequence: CASKPGQSYGYTF.

The chain recombines TRBV6-1 with TRBJ2-7, with D perhaps assigned TRBD1 or TRBD2 (6 bases each). Looked up from germline, CDR1 is MNHNS and CDR2 is SASEGT. This CDR3 is built from 14 residues. Trimming pared 1 base from V and 4 bases from J, leaving 11 bases between. CDR3 region: CASSEGVGGYEQYF. The CDR3 DNA reads as TGTGCCAGCAGTGAAGGGGTAGGGGGGTACGAGCAGTACTTC.